The sequence of this TCR beta chain was determined in a study of cytomegalovirus exposure and HLA in healthy donors. About this clone: In the same sample, other DNA sequences code for this CDR3.

Primers included in the PCR were 60 Vbeta and 13 Jbeta primers. Clones were sequenced by immunoSEQ multiplex PCR, and TCRdb holds only the in-frame ones, with some missing. The repertoire table contains around 150,000 clones. The receptor's source is a man aged 25 to 40 in good health and CMV-seronegative. Sequenced: PBMCs.

The CDR3 DNA follows: TGTGCCAGCAGCTCGGGACAGGGGAACACTGAAGCTTTCTTT. Amino acid sequence: CASSSGQGNTEAFF. V and J are TRBV28 and TRBJ1-1; 9 nucleotides line up with TRBD1. The CDR3 runs to 14 residues. V shed 6 bases, J shed 1 base, and the junction held 3 bases outside the gene matches. Germline CDR1 is MDHEN and CDR2 is SYDVKM.